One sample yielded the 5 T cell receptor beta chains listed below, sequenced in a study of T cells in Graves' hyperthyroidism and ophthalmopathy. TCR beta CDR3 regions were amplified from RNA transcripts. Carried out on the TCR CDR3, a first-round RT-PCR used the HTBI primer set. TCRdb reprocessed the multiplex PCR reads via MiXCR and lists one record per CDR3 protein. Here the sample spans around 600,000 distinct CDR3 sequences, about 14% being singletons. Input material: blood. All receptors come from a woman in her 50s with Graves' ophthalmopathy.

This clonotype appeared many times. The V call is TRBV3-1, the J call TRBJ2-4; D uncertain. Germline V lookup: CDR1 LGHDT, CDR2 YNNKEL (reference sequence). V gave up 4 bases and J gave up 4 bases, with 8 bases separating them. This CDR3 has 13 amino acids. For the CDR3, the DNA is TGTGCCAGCAGCCCCCGCCAGAAAAACATTCAGTACTTC. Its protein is CASSPRQKNIQYF.

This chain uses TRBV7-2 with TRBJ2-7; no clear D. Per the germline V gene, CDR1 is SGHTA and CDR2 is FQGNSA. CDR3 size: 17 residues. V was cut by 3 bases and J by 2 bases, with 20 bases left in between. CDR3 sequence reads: CASSFFSGSDGAYEQYF. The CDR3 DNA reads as TGTGCCAGCAGCTTCTTTTCTGGGTCGGACGGAGCCTACGAGCAGTACTTC.

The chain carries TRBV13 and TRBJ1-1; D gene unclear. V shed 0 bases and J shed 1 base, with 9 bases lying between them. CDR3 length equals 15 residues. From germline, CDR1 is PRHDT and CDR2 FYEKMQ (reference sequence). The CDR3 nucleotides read TGTGCCAGCAGCTTAGGCTGGCAGTCGAACACTGAAGCTTTCTTT. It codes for CASSLGWQSNTEAFF.

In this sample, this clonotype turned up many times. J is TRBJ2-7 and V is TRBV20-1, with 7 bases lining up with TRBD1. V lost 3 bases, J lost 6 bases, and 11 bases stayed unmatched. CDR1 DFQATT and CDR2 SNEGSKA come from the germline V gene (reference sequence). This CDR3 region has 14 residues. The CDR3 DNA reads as TGCAGTGCTAGGCAGGGGGAAGGTACTTCCGAGCAGTACTTC. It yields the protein CSARQGEGTSEQYF.

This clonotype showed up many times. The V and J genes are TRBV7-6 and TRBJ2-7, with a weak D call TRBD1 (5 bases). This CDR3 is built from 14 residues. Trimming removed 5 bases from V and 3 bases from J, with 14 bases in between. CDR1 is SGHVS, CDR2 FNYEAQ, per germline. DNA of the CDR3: TGTGCCAGCAGCCTGACGGACACCCTCTACGAGCAGTACTTC. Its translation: CASSLTDTLYEQYF.